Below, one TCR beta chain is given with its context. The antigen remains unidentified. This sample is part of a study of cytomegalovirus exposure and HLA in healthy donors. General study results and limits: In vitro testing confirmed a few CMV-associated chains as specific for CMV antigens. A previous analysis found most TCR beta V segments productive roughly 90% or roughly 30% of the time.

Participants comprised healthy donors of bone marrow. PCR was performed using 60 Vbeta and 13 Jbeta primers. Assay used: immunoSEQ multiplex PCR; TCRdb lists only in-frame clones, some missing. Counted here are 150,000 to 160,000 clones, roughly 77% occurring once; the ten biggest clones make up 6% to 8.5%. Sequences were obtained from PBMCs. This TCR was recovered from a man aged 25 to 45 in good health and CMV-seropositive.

CDR3 sequence reads: CASSLEQGNVRYYEQYF. DNA of the CDR3: TGTGCCAGCAGCCTGGAACAGGGTAACGTACGCTACTACGAGCAGTACTTC. The chain recombines TRBV5-4 with TRBJ2-7; D may be TRBD1 (6 bases). Germline-derived CDR1 and CDR2 are SGHNT and YYREEE (reference sequence). The CDR3 is 17 amino acids. Trimming cost V 4 bases and J 3 bases, with 23 bases left between them.